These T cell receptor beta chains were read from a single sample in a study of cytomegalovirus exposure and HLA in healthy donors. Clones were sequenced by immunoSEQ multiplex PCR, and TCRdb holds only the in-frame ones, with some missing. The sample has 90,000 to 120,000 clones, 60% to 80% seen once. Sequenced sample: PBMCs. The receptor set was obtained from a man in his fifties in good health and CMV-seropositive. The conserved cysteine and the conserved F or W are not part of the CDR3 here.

CDR3: ASSIQGADTEAF
V: TRBV2
J: TRBJ1-1

CDR3: ASSFQSGRYYEQY
V: TRBV7-2
J: -

CDR3: ASSRREGSGELF
V: TRBV19
J: TRBJ2-2

CDR3: ASSQPGLGSYEQY
V: TRBV14
J: -

CDR3: ASSPQGGGETQY
V: TRBV6-5
J: TRBJ2-5

CDR3: ASSESRGYGYT
V: TRBV18
J: TRBJ1-2

CDR3: ASSQGSEAF
V: TRBV11-2
J: TRBJ1-1

CDR3: ASSPMNTEAF
V: TRBV18
J: TRBJ1-1

CDR3: ASSPPGLAGGMETQY
V: TRBV18
J: TRBJ2-5

CDR3: ASSEGGARGLLLLASHEQY
V: TRBV2
J: -

CDR3: ASSWRAGGDEQY
V: TRBV7-2
J: TRBJ2-7

CDR3: ATYPAGGQPQH
V: TRBV6-5
J: TRBJ1-5

CDR3: ASGSGNSPLH
V: TRBV5-1
J: TRBJ1-6

CDR3: ASSTLGQLLQF
V: TRBV6-6
J: TRBJ2-1

CDR3: ASSQGTSLFTGELF
V: TRBV14
J: TRBJ2-2

CDR3: SARDRGGAF
V: TRBV20-1
J: TRBJ1-1

CDR3: ASGVGRRGTDTQY
V: TRBV5-1
J: TRBJ2-3

CDR3: ASSSNSGGSYNEQF
V: TRBV5-1
J: TRBJ2-1

CDR3: ASSLKSLGQGIDYGYT
V: TRBV7-8
J: TRBJ1-2

CDR3: ASSIPLTSRRF
V: TRBV19
J: TRBJ2-1

CDR3: ASRQGFYGYT
V: TRBV19
J: TRBJ1-2

CDR3: ASSREGQGAYNEQF
V: TRBV7-2
J: TRBJ2-1

CDR3: ASSLSLIAEQF
V: TRBV7-2
J: TRBJ2-1

CDR3: ASSILKTGKRGSPLH
V: TRBV19
J: TRBJ1-6

CDR3: ASSPPRGDTIY
V: TRBV4-1
J: TRBJ1-3

CDR3: ASTFLRGNPAGGDSSGANGLT
V: TRBV27
J: TRBJ2-6

CDR3: ASSSWGQGNTEAF
V: TRBV13
J: TRBJ1-1

CDR3: ASSQDLNSGVRTDTQY
V: TRBV4-2
J: TRBJ2-3

CDR3: ASSQERRGGTDTQY
V: TRBV4-1
J: TRBJ2-3